The clone carrying this T cell receptor (beta chain) came up once. Antigen unknown. The CDR3 regions of TCR beta were amplified from RNA transcripts. The HTBI primer set was used in a first-round RT-PCR of the TCR CDR3. TCRdb used MiXCR to reprocess the multiplex PCR reads, holding one entry per CDR3 protein. The data show approximately 400,000 distinct CDR3 sequences, with approximately 13% seen just once and approximately 11% held by the top ten. The CDR3 is 14 residues long. Germline CDR1 reads LGHDT; CDR2 reads YNNKEL (reference sequence). Trimming shortened V by 0 bases and J by 9 bases, and 12 bases separated the two germline ends. This entry belongs to a study of T cells in Graves' hyperthyroidism and ophthalmopathy. Findings and limits, study-wide: Before onset, by a median of approximately 6.8 months, the model predicted ophthalmopathy. Ophthalmopathy stood apart from stable hyperthyroidism in a 13 V-J model.

The sequenced sample consisted of blood. The receptor was isolated from a woman aged 55-70 years with Graves' hyperthyroidism. The J gene is TRBJ1-5, the V gene TRBV3-1; D gene unclear. CDR3 sequence reads: CASSQERGFRPQHF. CDR3 nucleotide sequence: TGTGCCAGCAGCCAAGAACGAGGTTTTAGGCCCCAGCATTTT.